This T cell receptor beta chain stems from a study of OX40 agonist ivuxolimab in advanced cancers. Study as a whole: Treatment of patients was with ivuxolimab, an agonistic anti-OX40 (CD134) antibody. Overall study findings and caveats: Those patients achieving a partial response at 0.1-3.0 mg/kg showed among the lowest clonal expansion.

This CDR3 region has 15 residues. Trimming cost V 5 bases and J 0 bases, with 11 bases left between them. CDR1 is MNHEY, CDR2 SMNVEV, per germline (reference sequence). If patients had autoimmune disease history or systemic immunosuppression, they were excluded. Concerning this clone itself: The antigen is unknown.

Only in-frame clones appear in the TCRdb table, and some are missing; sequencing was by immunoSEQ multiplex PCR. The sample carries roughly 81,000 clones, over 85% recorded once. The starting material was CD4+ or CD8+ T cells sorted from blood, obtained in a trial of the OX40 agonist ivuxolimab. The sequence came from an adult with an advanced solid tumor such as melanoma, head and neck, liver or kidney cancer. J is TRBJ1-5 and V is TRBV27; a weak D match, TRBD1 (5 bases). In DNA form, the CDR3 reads TGTGCCAGCAGTCTCTTCGGGGGTAGCAATCAGCCCCAGCATTTT. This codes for CASSLFGGSNQPQHF.